This entry lists 8 T cell receptor beta chains sequenced from one sample in a study of breast tumors, draining lymph nodes, adjacent tissues. Breast cancer patients provided tissue from their axillary draining lymph nodes. TCRdb recomputed calls from the multiplex PCR reads with MiXCR, one row per CDR3 protein. The table shows 150,000 to 200,000 distinct CDR3 sequences, with roughly 30% occurring only once. The sequenced material came from axillary lymph node tissue. These receptors came from a female donor with breast cancer. Some clones in this sample may be carry-over from other donors' samples.

Notes on this clonotype: A much larger clone lies a single base off, so this may be a read error. This chain uses TRBV7-6 with TRBJ2-3, with D perhaps TRBD2 (5 bases). The CDR3 is 17 residues long. CDR1 is SGHVS and CDR2 is FNYEAQ in the germline V gene. The CDR3 nucleotides are TGTGCCAGCAGCTCCTACTATGCGGGCGGCCCCCCAGATCCGCAGTATTTT. Its translation: CASSSYYAGGPPDPQYF.

This clonotype was counted a few times. V and J are TRBV5-1 and TRBJ1-3, with no clear D. Germline CDR1 SGHRS, CDR2 YFSETQ. Trimming left V 2 bases short and J 8 bases short, with 17 bases between. The CDR3 runs to 15 residues. In DNA, the CDR3 is TGCGCCAGCAGCTTCCCGGACGGGTATGGCTACACCATATATTTT. It encodes CASSFPDGYGYTIYF.

This chain connects TRBV15 to TRBJ2-2; D not certain. The ends were cut back, 2 bases at V and 7 bases at J, with 17 bases in the middle. Germline CDR1 and CDR2: LNHNV and YYDKDF (reference sequence). The CDR3 loop spans 16 amino acids. The DNA for the CDR3 is TGTGCCACCAGCAGACCTGGAAGGCTACGTGACGGGGAGCTGTTTTTT. Its translation is CATSRPGRLRDGELFF.

This clonotype was seen ten or more times. The rearrangement uses TRBV11-2 and TRBJ2-1; 10 nucleotides match TRBD1. The germline V gene encodes CDR1 SGHAT and CDR2 FQNNGV. Trimming cost V 6 bases and J 7 bases; bases outside gene matches: 9. This CDR3 region has 15 residues. CDR3 sequence: CASRFDRGRVNEQFF. In DNA, the CDR3 is TGTGCCAGCAGATTTGACAGGGGGCGTGTTAATGAGCAGTTCTTC.

This clonotype was found many times. V is TRBV24-1 and J is TRBJ2-1; D remains unclear. Germline V gives CDR1 KGHDR, CDR2 SFDVKD. The CDR3 is made up of 16 amino acids. The V end lost 3 bases, the J end lost 9 bases, and 20 bases lay between the germline ends. Here the CDR3 reads CATSDPMTPVSGEQFF. In DNA, the CDR3 is TGTGCCACCAGTGATCCTATGACCCCGGTCTCGGGTGAGCAGTTCTTC.

The sample holds a few counts of this clonotype. V is TRBV6-2 or TRBV6-3 and J is TRBJ2-5; TRBD1 matches 8 bases. V trimming: 5 bases; J trimming: 5 bases; junction bases outside the gene matches: 10. The CDR3 contains 15 residues. CDR1 MNHEY and CDR2 SVGEGT come from the germline V gene. Written as DNA, the CDR3 is TGTGCCAGCAGTCCCCGCGGACAGGGTGGGGAGACCCAGTACTTC. Its translation: CASSPRGQGGETQYF.

Concerning this clonotype: This may stem from a read error, because a much larger clone lies one nucleotide away. The V call is TRBV10-3, the J call TRBJ2-3, with TRBD2 matching 12 bases. In germline, CDR1 is ENHRY, CDR2 SYGVKD. The CDR3 totals 16 residues. CDR3 nucleotide sequence: TGTGCCAGCAGTTCCCCTAGCGGGGGGGCATCAGATACGCAGTATTTT. Encoded protein: CASSSPSGGASDTQYF.

This clonotype was seen only a few times. A much larger clone differs from this one at a single base, so this may be a read error. The chain couples TRBV4-3 to TRBJ2-7; D is perhaps TRBD2 (6 bases). The CDR3 loop spans 15 amino acids. The germline CDR1 and CDR2 sequences are LGHNA and YSLEER. The V gene lost 3 bases and the J gene lost 7 bases, with 19 bases spanning the gap. The CDR3 sequence: CASSQESGTPNEQYF. CDR3 bases: TGCGCCAGCAGCCAGGAATCCGGGACTCCCAATGAGCAGTACTTC.